This TCR beta chain was recorded in a study of T-cell reconstitution after alpha-beta-depleted transplantation in children. Study results and limitations: The study traced high day-60 TCRbeta diversity in some patients to surviving recipient T cells and thymic progenitors. Alpha-beta T cells about two months after transplant reportedly derived from several hundred expanded graft clones. From newly produced T cells came most of the T-cell counts and diversity one year after transplant.

A library of TCRbeta sequences, prepared with unique molecular identifiers, was generated. TCRdb passed the PCR reads through MiXCR, listing each CDR3 protein once. Of nearly 200,000 distinct CDR3 sequences listed, 6.3% are singletons. This clonotype has at least ten counts. Its matching antigen is unknown. This material consisted of PBMCs, taken before TCRalphabeta/CD19-depleted stem cell transplant. The receptor's source is a girl less than two years old with combined immunodeficiency, due to receive a stem cell transplant.

The CDR3 DNA reads TGCAGTGCTAGAGATTTCCGGACCCAGTACTTC. Its protein product is CSARDFRTQYF. The rearrangement joins TRBV20-1 to TRBJ2-5, with no clear D. The V gene lost 0 bases and the J gene lost 7 bases, with 6 bases spanning the gap. This CDR3 is 11 amino acids long. Germline loops: CDR1 DFQATT, CDR2 SNEGSKA (reference sequence).